This T cell receptor (beta chain) was profiled in a study of blood T cells in healthy people across ages. Points from the study as a whole: In long-lived donors, naive CD4+ cell counts and diversity exceeded those of aged donors.

It was with a sample-barcoded 5' primer and a J-beta primer mix that a second PCR of roughly 7 to 11 cycles was run. TCRdb ran MiXCR on the 5' RACE reads and lists one entry per CDR3 protein. The sample contains 600,000 to 650,000 distinct CDR3 sequences, around 54% of which appear only once. To note about this clonotype: The antigen is not known.

The germline V gene has CDR1 LNHDA and CDR2 SQIVND (reference sequence). With V trimmed by 5 bases and J by 4 bases, 18 bases remained unmatched. The CDR3 has 18 residues. Sequencing was carried out using blood. The chain couples TRBV19 to TRBJ2-3; the match to TRBD1 covers 7 bases. This receptor was obtained from a man aged 55 to 70 in good health. CDR3 in amino acids: CASSLPGTDFFAADTQYF. CDR3 in DNA: TGTGCCAGTAGTCTCCCCGGGACAGACTTCTTTGCGGCAGATACGCAGTATTTT.